These T cell receptor beta chains were read from a single sample in a study of T cell responses to AZD1222 COVID-19 vaccine. Clones were sequenced by immunoSEQ multiplex PCR, and TCRdb holds only the in-frame ones, with some missing. The sample has more than 95,000 clones, around nine tenths seen once. The sequenced sample was peripheral blood, obtained 28 days after the second AZD1222 dose. These receptors were obtained from an adult who received the AZD1222 COVID-19 vaccine. CDR3s include the opening cysteine and the closing phenylalanine or tryptophan. A D gene is named only where the DNA matches it firmly. Size is omitted from some rows. Given values are once, few, many or a class for expanded clones.

d_call: TRBD1; j_call: TRBJ2-1; cdr3_length: 16; v_call: TRBV7-3; clone_size: .; cdr3_aa: CASSLNEWGTGNEQFF; cdr3_nt: TGTGCCAGCAGCTTAAACGAGTGGGGGACAGGCAATGAGCAGTTCTTC
d_call: .; j_call: TRBJ1-1; cdr3_length: 15; v_call: TRBV6-2/TRBV6-3; clone_size: .; cdr3_aa: CASSYSIVGRTEAFF; cdr3_nt: TGTGCCAGCAGTTACTCGATCGTGGGACGGACTGAAGCTTTCTTT
d_call: TRBD1; j_call: TRBJ1-2; cdr3_length: 17; v_call: TRBV19; clone_size: .; cdr3_aa: CASSILGQGARGYGYTF; cdr3_nt: TGTGCCAGTAGTATTCTGGGACAGGGGGCGCGCGGCTATGGCTACACCTTC
d_call: .; j_call: TRBJ2-3; cdr3_length: 16; v_call: TRBV28; clone_size: .; cdr3_aa: CASSQSRAGSTDTQYF; cdr3_nt: TGTGCCAGCAGCCAGTCAAGGGCGGGATCCACAGATACGCAGTATTTT
d_call: .; j_call: TRBJ1-4; cdr3_length: 14; v_call: TRBV7-2; clone_size: .; cdr3_aa: CASSLTGLNEKLFF; cdr3_nt: TGTGCCAGCAGCTTAACTGGGTTAAATGAAAAACTGTTTTTT
d_call: .; j_call: TRBJ2-1; cdr3_length: 13; v_call: TRBV19; clone_size: few; cdr3_aa: CASSIPSGAEQFF; cdr3_nt: TGTGCCAGTAGTATCCCCTCAGGAGCCGAGCAGTTCTTC
d_call: .; j_call: TRBJ2-7; cdr3_length: 12; v_call: TRBV7-6; clone_size: .; cdr3_aa: CASSPGAYEQYF; cdr3_nt: TGTGCCAGCAGCCCCGGGGCTTACGAGCAGTACTTC
d_call: TRBD2; j_call: TRBJ2-7; cdr3_length: 16; v_call: TRBV24-1; clone_size: once; cdr3_aa: CATSAVRAGASYEQYF; cdr3_nt: TGTGCCACCAGCGCCGTACGCGCGGGAGCTTCCTACGAGCAGTACTTC
d_call: TRBD2; j_call: TRBJ2-3; cdr3_length: 13; v_call: TRBV20-1; clone_size: .; cdr3_aa: CSASSREVDTQYF; cdr3_nt: TGCAGTGCTAGTAGTCGGGAGGTAGATACGCAGTATTTT
d_call: TRBD1; j_call: TRBJ2-7; cdr3_length: 15; v_call: TRBV5-1; clone_size: .; cdr3_aa: CASTSGQGNSYEQYF; cdr3_nt: TGCGCCAGCACGTCGGGACAGGGGAATTCCTACGAGCAGTACTTC
d_call: TRBD1; j_call: TRBJ1-1; cdr3_length: 13; v_call: TRBV19; clone_size: .; cdr3_aa: CATWTGGLTEAFF; cdr3_nt: TGTGCCACCTGGACAGGGGGTTTGACTGAAGCTTTCTTT
d_call: .; j_call: TRBJ1-6; cdr3_length: 14; v_call: TRBV20-1; clone_size: once; cdr3_aa: CSASPDSPNSPLHF; cdr3_nt: TGCAGTGCTAGTCCGGACAGCCCTAATTCACCCCTCCACTTT
d_call: .; j_call: TRBJ1-2; cdr3_length: 13; v_call: TRBV12-3/TRBV12-4; clone_size: .; cdr3_aa: CASSLVGGYGYTF; cdr3_nt: TGTGCCAGCAGTTTGGTGGGAGGCTATGGCTACACCTTC
d_call: TRBD1; j_call: TRBJ2-7; cdr3_length: 14; v_call: TRBV18; clone_size: .; cdr3_aa: CASSRTGERSEQYF; cdr3_nt: TGTGCCAGCTCACGAACAGGGGAGCGATCCGAGCAGTACTTC
d_call: TRBD1; j_call: TRBJ1-1; cdr3_length: 13; v_call: TRBV5-6; clone_size: .; cdr3_aa: CASSRQGMTEAFF; cdr3_nt: TGTGCCAGCAGCCGACAGGGAATGACTGAAGCTTTCTTT
d_call: .; j_call: TRBJ2-2; cdr3_length: 14; v_call: TRBV7-2; clone_size: .; cdr3_aa: CASSFNTGPGELFF; cdr3_nt: TGTGCCAGCAGCTTTAACACGGGGCCCGGGGAGCTGTTTTTT
d_call: TRBD1; j_call: TRBJ2-6; cdr3_length: 14; v_call: TRBV6-4; clone_size: few; cdr3_aa: CASRDSSGANVLTF; cdr3_nt: TGTGCCAGTCGGGACAGCTCTGGGGCCAACGTCCTGACTTTC
d_call: .; j_call: TRBJ2-7; cdr3_length: 13; v_call: TRBV10-3; clone_size: .; cdr3_aa: CAISEAGVAEQYF; cdr3_nt: TGTGCCATCAGTGAGGCAGGGGTGGCCGAGCAGTACTTC
d_call: .; j_call: TRBJ1-1; cdr3_length: 12; v_call: TRBV7-9; clone_size: .; cdr3_aa: CANQEGGTEAFF; cdr3_nt: TGTGCCAACCAAGAGGGCGGCACTGAAGCTTTCTTT
d_call: .; j_call: TRBJ1-4; cdr3_length: 13; v_call: TRBV7-2; clone_size: .; cdr3_aa: CASAGGFGEKLFF; cdr3_nt: TGTGCCAGCGCGGGGGGGTTTGGAGAAAAACTGTTTTTT
d_call: TRBD2; j_call: TRBJ2-3; cdr3_length: 15; v_call: TRBV5-1; clone_size: .; cdr3_aa: CASSLVAGGPDTQYF; cdr3_nt: TGCGCCAGCAGCTTGGTAGCGGGAGGGCCAGATACGCAGTATTTT
d_call: .; j_call: TRBJ1-5; cdr3_length: 13; v_call: TRBV28; clone_size: .; cdr3_aa: CASGGQGHQPQHF; cdr3_nt: TGTGCCAGCGGGGGGCAGGGGCATCAGCCCCAGCATTTT
d_call: .; j_call: TRBJ1-6; cdr3_length: 15; v_call: TRBV20-1; clone_size: .; cdr3_aa: CSASADGHYNSPLHF; cdr3_nt: TGCAGTGCTAGTGCAGACGGACATTATAATTCACCCCTCCACTTT
d_call: .; j_call: TRBJ1-1; cdr3_length: 15; v_call: TRBV5-4; clone_size: .; cdr3_aa: CASSKGSIAGAEAFF; cdr3_nt: TGTGCCAGCAGCAAAGGGAGTATAGCAGGCGCTGAAGCTTTCTTT
d_call: TRBD1; j_call: TRBJ1-2; cdr3_length: 13; v_call: TRBV19; clone_size: .; cdr3_aa: CASQRQGLGGYTF; cdr3_nt: TGTGCCAGCCAGCGACAGGGCCTGGGAGGCTACACCTTC
d_call: .; j_call: TRBJ1-5; cdr3_length: 14; v_call: TRBV6-5; clone_size: .; cdr3_aa: CASSGHLSNQPQHF; cdr3_nt: TGTGCCAGCTCCGGGCACCTTAGCAATCAGCCCCAGCATTTT
d_call: .; j_call: TRBJ1-1; cdr3_length: 16; v_call: TRBV5-5; clone_size: .; cdr3_aa: CASSPIPTTGNTEAFF; cdr3_nt: TGTGCCAGCAGCCCGATCCCGACGACAGGGAACACTGAAGCTTTCTTT
d_call: .; j_call: TRBJ2-1; cdr3_length: 11; v_call: TRBV5-6; clone_size: .; cdr3_aa: CASSLGVEQFF; cdr3_nt: TGTGCCAGCAGCCTAGGGGTTGAGCAGTTCTTC
d_call: .; j_call: TRBJ1-2; cdr3_length: 14; v_call: TRBV7-3; clone_size: .; cdr3_aa: CASSLGGAQDGYTF; cdr3_nt: TGTGCCAGCAGCTTAGGGGGGGCGCAGGATGGCTACACCTTC
d_call: .; j_call: TRBJ2-1; cdr3_length: 13; v_call: TRBV13; clone_size: .; cdr3_aa: CASQMERRNEQFF; cdr3_nt: TGTGCCAGCCAGATGGAGCGTCGCAATGAGCAGTTCTTC
d_call: TRBD1; j_call: TRBJ2-3; cdr3_length: 14; v_call: TRBV24-1; clone_size: .; cdr3_aa: CATSGRGLTDTQYF; cdr3_nt: TGTGCCACCAGTGGCAGGGGGCTGACAGATACGCAGTATTTT
d_call: .; j_call: TRBJ2-7; cdr3_length: 12; v_call: TRBV11-3; clone_size: few; cdr3_aa: CASSRGYYEQYF; cdr3_nt: TGTGCCAGCAGCAGGGGCTACTACGAGCAGTACTTC
d_call: .; j_call: TRBJ1-2; cdr3_length: 16; v_call: TRBV15; clone_size: .; cdr3_aa: CATSRDSGVGNYGYTF; cdr3_nt: TGTGCCACCAGCAGAGATTCAGGGGTGGGGAACTATGGCTACACCTTC
d_call: .; j_call: TRBJ1-5; cdr3_length: 17; v_call: TRBV28; clone_size: .; cdr3_aa: CASSFTGLYNSNQPQHF; cdr3_nt: TGTGCCAGCAGTTTCACAGGGTTGTATAATAGCAATCAGCCCCAGCATTTT
d_call: .; j_call: TRBJ1-5; cdr3_length: 17; v_call: TRBV23-1; clone_size: .; cdr3_aa: CASRVTPKDYSNQPQHF; cdr3_nt: TGCGCCAGCAGAGTGACACCGAAAGATTATAGCAATCAGCCCCAGCATTTT
d_call: .; j_call: TRBJ2-7; cdr3_length: 12; v_call: TRBV28; clone_size: .; cdr3_aa: CASTAEGYEQYF; cdr3_nt: TGTGCCAGCACGGCCGAGGGGTACGAGCAGTACTTC
d_call: .; j_call: TRBJ2-7; cdr3_length: 14; v_call: TRBV5-6; clone_size: .; cdr3_aa: CASSLGSNSYEQYF; cdr3_nt: TGTGCCAGCAGCTTGGGAAGCAACTCCTACGAGCAGTACTTC
d_call: .; j_call: TRBJ1-4; cdr3_length: 15; v_call: TRBV15; clone_size: .; cdr3_aa: CATSRAGNSNEKLFF; cdr3_nt: TGTGCCACCAGCAGAGCCGGGAACTCTAATGAAAAACTGTTTTTT
d_call: .; j_call: TRBJ1-2; cdr3_length: 15; v_call: TRBV2; clone_size: .; cdr3_aa: CASFGVTVTENGYTF; cdr3_nt: TGTGCCAGCTTTGGGGTTACGGTTACGGAAAATGGCTACACCTTC
d_call: .; j_call: TRBJ2-7; cdr3_length: 15; v_call: TRBV13; clone_size: few; cdr3_aa: CASSLSRVRDYEQYF; cdr3_nt: TGTGCCAGCAGCTTATCACGGGTAAGAGACTACGAGCAGTACTTC
d_call: TRBD2; j_call: TRBJ2-2; cdr3_length: 16; v_call: TRBV11-3; clone_size: .; cdr3_aa: CASSPILAGGTGELFF; cdr3_nt: TGTGCCAGCAGCCCAATACTAGCGGGGGGTACCGGGGAGCTGTTTTTT
d_call: .; j_call: TRBJ2-7; cdr3_length: 11; v_call: TRBV12-5; clone_size: .; cdr3_aa: CASGLGFEQYF; cdr3_nt: TGTGCTAGTGGTTTGGGTTTCGAGCAGTACTTC
d_call: .; j_call: TRBJ1-1; cdr3_length: 15; v_call: TRBV7-9; clone_size: .; cdr3_aa: CASSLESGADTEAFF; cdr3_nt: TGTGCCAGCAGCTTAGAAAGTGGGGCAGACACTGAAGCTTTCTTT
d_call: .; j_call: TRBJ2-7; cdr3_length: 15; v_call: TRBV7-8; clone_size: .; cdr3_aa: CASSVEAGVPYEQYF; cdr3_nt: TGTGCCAGCAGCGTTGAAGCAGGGGTACCCTACGAGCAGTACTTC
d_call: .; j_call: TRBJ2-7; cdr3_length: 13; v_call: TRBV15; clone_size: .; cdr3_aa: CATRRSSSYEQYF; cdr3_nt: TGTGCCACCAGAAGGTCATCCTCCTACGAGCAGTACTTC
d_call: .; j_call: TRBJ2-5; cdr3_length: 14; v_call: TRBV6-6; clone_size: .; cdr3_aa: CASSFPGDQETQYF; cdr3_nt: TGTGCCAGCAGTTTCCCGGGGGACCAAGAGACCCAGTACTTC
d_call: TRBD2; j_call: TRBJ2-7; cdr3_length: 16; v_call: TRBV5-1; clone_size: .; cdr3_aa: CASSLATGRGSHEQYF; cdr3_nt: TGCGCCAGCAGCTTGGCGACGGGGAGGGGATCCCACGAGCAGTACTTC
d_call: .; j_call: TRBJ2-7; cdr3_length: 17; v_call: TRBV15; clone_size: .; cdr3_aa: CATRGKGMKQGEDEQYF; cdr3_nt: TGTGCCACCAGAGGCAAGGGGATGAAGCAGGGTGAGGACGAGCAGTACTTC
d_call: .; j_call: TRBJ1-4; cdr3_length: 14; v_call: TRBV7-9; clone_size: .; cdr3_aa: CASSLGDVDEKLFF; cdr3_nt: TGTGCCAGCAGCCTAGGGGATGTAGATGAAAAACTGTTTTTT
d_call: TRBD1; j_call: TRBJ2-5; cdr3_length: 15; v_call: TRBV7-9; clone_size: .; cdr3_aa: CASSLGQRYQETQYF; cdr3_nt: TGTGCCAGCAGCTTGGGACAGAGGTACCAAGAGACCCAGTACTTC
d_call: .; j_call: TRBJ1-6; cdr3_length: 17; v_call: TRBV5-5; clone_size: .; cdr3_aa: CASSFGLSLGDNSPLHF; cdr3_nt: TGTGCCAGCAGCTTTGGTCTCAGCCTTGGAGATAATTCACCCCTCCACTTT
d_call: .; j_call: TRBJ1-4; cdr3_length: 15; v_call: TRBV5-1; clone_size: .; cdr3_aa: CASSLDARAGEKLFF; cdr3_nt: TGCGCCAGCAGCTTGGATGCAAGGGCCGGTGAAAAACTGTTTTTT
d_call: .; j_call: TRBJ2-2; cdr3_length: 14; v_call: TRBV4-1; clone_size: .; cdr3_aa: CASSHIGGYGELFF; cdr3_nt: TGCGCCAGCAGCCACATCGGGGGTTACGGGGAGCTGTTTTTT
d_call: TRBD1; j_call: TRBJ2-7; cdr3_length: 16; v_call: TRBV7-9; clone_size: .; cdr3_aa: CASSDGKDRVAYEQYF; cdr3_nt: TGTGCCAGCAGCGATGGTAAGGACAGGGTGGCCTACGAGCAGTACTTC